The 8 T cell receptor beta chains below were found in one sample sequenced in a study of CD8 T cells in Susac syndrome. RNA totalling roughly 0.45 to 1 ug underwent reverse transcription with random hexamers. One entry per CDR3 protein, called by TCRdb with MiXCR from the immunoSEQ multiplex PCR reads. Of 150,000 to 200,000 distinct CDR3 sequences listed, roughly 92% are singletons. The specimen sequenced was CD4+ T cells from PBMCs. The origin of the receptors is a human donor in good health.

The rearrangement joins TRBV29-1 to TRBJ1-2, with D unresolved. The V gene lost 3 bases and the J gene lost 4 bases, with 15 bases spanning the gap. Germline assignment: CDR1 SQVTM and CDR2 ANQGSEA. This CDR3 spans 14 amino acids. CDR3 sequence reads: CSVEWAALGYGYTF. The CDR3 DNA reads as TGCAGCGTTGAGTGGGCGGCCCTGGGCTATGGCTACACCTTC.

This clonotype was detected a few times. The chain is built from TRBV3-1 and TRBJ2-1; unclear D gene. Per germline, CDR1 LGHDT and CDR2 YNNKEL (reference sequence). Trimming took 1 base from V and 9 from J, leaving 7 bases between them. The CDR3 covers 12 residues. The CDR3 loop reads CASSQGPSEQFF. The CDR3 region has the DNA TGTGCCAGCAGCCAAGGGCCGAGTGAGCAGTTCTTC.

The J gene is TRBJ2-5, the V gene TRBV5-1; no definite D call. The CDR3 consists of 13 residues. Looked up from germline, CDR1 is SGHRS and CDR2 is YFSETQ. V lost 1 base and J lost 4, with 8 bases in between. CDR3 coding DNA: TGCGCCAGCAGCTTGAGTGGCCCAGAGACCCAGTACTTC. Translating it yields CASSLSGPETQYF.

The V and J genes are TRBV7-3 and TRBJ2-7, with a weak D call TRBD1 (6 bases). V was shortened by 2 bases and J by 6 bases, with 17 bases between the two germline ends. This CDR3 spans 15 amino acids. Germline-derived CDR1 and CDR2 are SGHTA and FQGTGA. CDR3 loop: CASSLLRQAASEQYF. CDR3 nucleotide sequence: TGTGCCAGCAGCTTATTACGACAGGCGGCCTCCGAGCAGTACTTC.

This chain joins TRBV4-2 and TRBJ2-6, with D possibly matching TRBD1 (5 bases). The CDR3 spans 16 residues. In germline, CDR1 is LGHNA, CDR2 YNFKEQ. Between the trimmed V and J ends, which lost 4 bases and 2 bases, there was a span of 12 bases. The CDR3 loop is CASSLQARAGANVLTF. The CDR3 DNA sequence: TGTGCCAGCAGCCTCCAAGCCAGGGCTGGGGCCAACGTCCTGACTTTC.

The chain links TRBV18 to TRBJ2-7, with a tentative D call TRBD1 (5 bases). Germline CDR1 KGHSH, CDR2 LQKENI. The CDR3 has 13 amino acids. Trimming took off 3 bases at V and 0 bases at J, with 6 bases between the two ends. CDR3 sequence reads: CASSPDSSYEQYV. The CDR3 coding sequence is TGTGCCAGCTCACCTGACAGCTCCTACGAGCAGTACGTC.

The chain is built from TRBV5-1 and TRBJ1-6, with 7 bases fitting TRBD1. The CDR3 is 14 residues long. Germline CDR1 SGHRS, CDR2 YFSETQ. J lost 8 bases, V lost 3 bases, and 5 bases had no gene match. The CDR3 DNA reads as TGCGCCAGCAGCTCCCGGCAGGGGGATTCACCCCTCCACTTT. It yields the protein CASSSRQGDSPLHF.

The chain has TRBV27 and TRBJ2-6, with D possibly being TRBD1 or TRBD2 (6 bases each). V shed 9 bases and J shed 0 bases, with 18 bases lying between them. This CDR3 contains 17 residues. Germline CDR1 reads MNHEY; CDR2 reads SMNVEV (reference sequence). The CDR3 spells CASKTLGGSSGANVLTF. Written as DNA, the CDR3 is TGTGCCAGTAAAACTCTAGGGGGGAGCTCTGGGGCCAACGTCCTGACTTTC.